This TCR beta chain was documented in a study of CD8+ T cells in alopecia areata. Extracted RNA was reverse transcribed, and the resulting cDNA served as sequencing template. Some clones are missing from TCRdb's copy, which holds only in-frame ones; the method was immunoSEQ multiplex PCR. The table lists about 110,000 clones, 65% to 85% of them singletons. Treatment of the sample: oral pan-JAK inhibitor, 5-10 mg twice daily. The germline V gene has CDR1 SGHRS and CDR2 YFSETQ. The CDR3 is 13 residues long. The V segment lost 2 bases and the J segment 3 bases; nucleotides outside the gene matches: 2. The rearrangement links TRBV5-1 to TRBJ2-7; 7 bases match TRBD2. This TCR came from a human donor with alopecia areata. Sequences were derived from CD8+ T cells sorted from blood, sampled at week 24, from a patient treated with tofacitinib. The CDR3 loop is CASSFGGVYEQYF. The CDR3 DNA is TGCGCCAGCAGCTTTGGGGGGGTCTACGAGCAGTACTTC.